This T cell receptor (beta chain) was sequenced for a study of response to subunit inactivated influenza vaccine. Using its own MiXCR run on the RT-PCR reads, TCRdb lists one record per CDR3 protein. The table includes 700,000 to 800,000 distinct CDR3 sequences, about 18% detected once. Trimming cost V 5 bases and J 9 bases, with 17 bases left between them. Germline V gene lookup returns CDR1 MGHRA and CDR2 YSYEKL. This CDR3 spans 15 amino acids. The sample here was PBMCs from blood, taken 5 days after vaccination. The J gene is TRBJ1-6, the V gene TRBV4-1; D is perhaps TRBD1 (5 bases). This sequence was found in a man between 45 and 60 years old who received an inactivated influenza vaccine. The CDR3 DNA follows: TGCGCCAGCAGCACAAGGCAGGGTTCTAGTTCACCCCTCCACTTT. It codes for CASSTRQGSSSPLHF.